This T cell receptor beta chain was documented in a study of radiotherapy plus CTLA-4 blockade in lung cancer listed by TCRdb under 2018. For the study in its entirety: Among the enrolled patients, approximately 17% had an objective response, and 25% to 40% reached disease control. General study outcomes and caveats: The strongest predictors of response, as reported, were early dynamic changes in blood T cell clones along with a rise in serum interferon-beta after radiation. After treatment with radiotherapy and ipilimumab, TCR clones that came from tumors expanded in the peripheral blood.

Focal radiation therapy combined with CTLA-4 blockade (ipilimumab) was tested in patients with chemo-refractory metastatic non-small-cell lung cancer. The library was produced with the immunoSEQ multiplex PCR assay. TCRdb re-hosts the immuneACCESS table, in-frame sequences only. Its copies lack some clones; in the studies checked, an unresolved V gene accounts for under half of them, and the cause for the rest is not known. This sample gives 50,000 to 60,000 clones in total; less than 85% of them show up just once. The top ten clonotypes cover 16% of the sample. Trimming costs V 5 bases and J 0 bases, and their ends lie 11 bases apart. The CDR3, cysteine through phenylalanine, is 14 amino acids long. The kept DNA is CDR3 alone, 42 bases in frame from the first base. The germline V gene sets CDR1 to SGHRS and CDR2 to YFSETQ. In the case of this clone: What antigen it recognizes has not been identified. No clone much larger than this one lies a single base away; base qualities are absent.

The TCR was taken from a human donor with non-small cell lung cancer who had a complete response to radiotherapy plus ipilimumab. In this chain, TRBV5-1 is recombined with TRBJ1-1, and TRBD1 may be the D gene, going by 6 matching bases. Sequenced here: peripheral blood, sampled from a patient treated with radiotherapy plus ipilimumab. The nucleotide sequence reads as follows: TGCGCCAGCAGGATTACAGGGATGAACACTGAAGCTTTCTTT. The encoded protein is CASRITGMNTEAFF.